These 31 T cell receptor beta chains came from one sample sequenced in a study of cytomegalovirus exposure and HLA in healthy donors. The PCR contained 60 Vbeta and 13 Jbeta primers. The table came from immunoSEQ multiplex PCR; TCRdb's copy has only in-frame clones and leaves some out. The data contain about 110,000 clones, about 81% of them singletons. The specimen sequenced was PBMCs. All receptors come from a man in his thirties or forties in good health and CMV-seronegative.

The chain is built from TRBV2 and TRBJ2-1; the match to TRBD2 covers 9 bases. Germline V gene sequence: CDR1 SNHLY, CDR2 FYNNEI. V shed 6 bases and J 4 bases; nucleotides not matched to a gene: 7. The CDR3 sequence is 15 residues long. The CDR3 region is CASREPGLAYNEQFF. DNA of the CDR3: TGTGCCAGCAGGGAACCGGGACTAGCTTACAATGAGCAGTTCTTC. Drawing the rest from reference TRBV2 and TRBJ2-1, the complete variable domain is EPEVTQTPSHQVTQMGQEVILRCVPISNHLYFYWYRQILGQKVEFLVSFYNNEISEKSEIFDDQFSVERPDGSNFTLKIRSTKLEDSAMYFCASREPGLAYNEQFFGPGTRLTVL.

This chain links TRBV28 with TRBJ2-7; 7 bases fit TRBD2. Unmatched junction bases numbered 10, after V lost 5 bases and J lost 3 bases. Germline V gene sequence: CDR1 MDHEN, CDR2 SYDVKM. The CDR3 contains 15 residues. The CDR3 here is CASSPGLVELYEQYF. The CDR3 DNA follows: TGTGCCAGCAGTCCAGGACTAGTCGAACTCTACGAGCAGTACTTC.

This rearrangement joins TRBV7-8 to TRBJ2-7, with a weak D call TRBD2 (6 bases). CDR1 and CDR2 (germline): SGHVS, FQNEAQ. This CDR3 spans 13 amino acids. V lost 6 bases and J 2 bases, leaving 11 bases between the germline ends. The CDR3: CASSPASAYEQYF. In DNA, the CDR3 is TGTGCCAGCAGTCCCGCTAGCGCCTACGAGCAGTACTTC.

The J gene is TRBJ1-1, the V gene TRBV28; D possibly corresponds to TRBD1 (6 bases). The germline gives CDR1 MDHEN, CDR2 SYDVKM. CDR3 length: 12 amino acids. V was pared by 5 bases and J by 10 bases, with 14 bases between. This CDR3 is CASSATGLGAFF. The CDR3 DNA is TGTGCCAGCAGTGCAACAGGGCTCGGAGCTTTCTTT.

The gene calls are TRBV29-1 and TRBJ2-7; 10 bases are a match to TRBD2. V lost 4 bases and J lost 3; bases outside the gene matches: 9. Germline loops: CDR1 SQVTM, CDR2 ANQGSEA. The CDR3 totals 15 residues. The CDR3 DNA reads TGCAGCGTTGGGGCTAGCGGGAGCGTCTACTACGAGCAGTACTTC. It is translated as CSVGASGSVYYEQYF.

The J gene is TRBJ2-7, the V gene TRBV14; weak D call: TRBD1 (6 bases). Germline V gene lookup returns CDR1 SGHDN and CDR2 FVKESK. Trimming left V 3 bases short and J 6 bases short, with 15 bases between. This CDR3 is 14 amino acids long. CDR3 region: CASSHRGARGEQYF. The DNA for the CDR3 is TGTGCCAGCAGCCACCGGGGAGCCAGGGGCGAGCAGTACTTC.

The chain uses TRBV28 and TRBJ2-7, with D possibly TRBD2 on 6 matching bases. Trimming pared 6 bases from V and 6 bases from J, leaving 12 bases between. This CDR3 contains 12 residues. Germline CDR1 MDHEN, CDR2 SYDVKM. Here the CDR3 DNA reads TGTGCCAGCAGCGCCGGGGAGGTCGAGCAGTACTTC. Its translation is CASSAGEVEQYF.

CDR3 residues: CASSLTGANDGYTF. CDR3 bases: TGTGCCAGCAGCCTAACAGGGGCGAACGATGGCTACACCTTC. The chain links TRBV2 to TRBJ1-2; 7 nucleotides align to TRBD1. The ends lost 6 bases at V and 6 bases at J; junction bases unmatched: 10. The CDR3 length is 14 residues. From germline, CDR1 is SNHLY and CDR2 FYNNEI.

Of note for this clone: A read error may account for a junction end that differs from germline. V usage is TRBV19 and J usage is TRBJ1-5; a possible D gene is TRBD1 (6 bases). Germline CDR1 and CDR2: LNHDA and SQIVND (reference sequence). The length of the CDR3 is 16 residues. The DNA for the CDR3 is TGTTCCAGTAGCCATCACCCAGGGGAGAAAAATCAGCCCCAGCATTTT. Amino acid sequence: CSSSHHPGEKNQPQHF.

This sequence joins TRBV5-4 and TRBJ2-3, with TRBD1 as a possible D gene (6 bases). The CDR3 totals 14 residues. CDR1 and CDR2 (germline): SGHNT, YYREEE (reference sequence). The V and J ends lost 1 base and 6 bases respectively, with 12 bases between them. CDR3 sequence reads: CASSLKAGQDTQYF. In nucleotides, the CDR3 is TGTGCCAGCAGCTTGAAGGCAGGACAGGATACGCAGTATTTT.

V and J are TRBV7-2 and TRBJ2-2; D might be TRBD2 (6 bases). CDR3 length: 16 residues. The V end lost 2 bases, the J end lost 5 bases, and 15 bases lay between the germline ends. The germline V gene encodes CDR1 SGHTA and CDR2 FQGNSA. Here the CDR3 reads CASSLIRLEATGELFF. DNA for the CDR3: TGTGCCAGCAGCTTAATCCGACTAGAGGCAACCGGGGAGCTGTTTTTT.

The rearrangement links TRBV29-1 to TRBJ2-1; 8 bases agree with TRBD2. Unmatched junction bases numbered 7, after V lost 3 bases and J lost 12 bases. This CDR3 spans 12 amino acids. CDR1 is SQVTM, CDR2 ANQGSEA, per germline. The CDR3 reads CSVEASGWPQFF. The CDR3 coding sequence is TGCAGCGTTGAGGCTAGCGGGTGGCCGCAGTTCTTC.

In its sample, this clone was seen a few times. J is TRBJ2-2 and V is TRBV5-5; possible D gene TRBD1, 6 bases. The germline gives CDR1 SGHKS, CDR2 YYEKEE (reference sequence). The V end lost 2 bases, the J end lost 3 bases, and 11 bases lay between the germline ends. The CDR3 contains 15 residues. The CDR3 nucleotides are TGTGCCAGCAGCTTTCGGGACACTTACACCGGGGAGCTGTTTTTT. As protein: CASSFRDTYTGELFF.

The V and J genes are TRBV6-5 and TRBJ2-3, with D uncertain. The germline CDR1 and CDR2 sequences are MNHEY and SVGAGI. The V end was cut by 5 bases, the J end by 2 bases, with 11 bases between. The CDR3 covers 14 residues. CDR3 sequence reads: CASSLRSFTDTQYF. DNA for the CDR3: TGTGCCAGCAGTCTCCGGTCCTTCACAGATACGCAGTATTTT.

This clone appeared a few times. The V and J genes are TRBV27 and TRBJ1-1, with 8 bases matching TRBD1. The V gene's germline CDR1 is MNHEY and CDR2 SMNVEV (reference sequence). Trimming at V came to 3 bases and at J to 9 bases, leaving 12 bases not matched to a gene. The CDR3 covers 15 residues. CDR3 nucleotide sequence: TGTGCCAGCAGTTTGGCAGGGGGCGCGGGGGTTCAAGCTTTCTTT. Translated: CASSLAGGAGVQAFF.

The chain joins TRBV4-1 to TRBJ1-4, with 8 nucleotides matching TRBD1. V was clipped by 3 bases and J by 5 bases; unmatched bases: 5. The CDR3 spans 15 residues. Germline-derived CDR1 and CDR2 are MGHRA and YSYEKL. CDR3 DNA sequence: TGCGCCAGCAGCCAGCAGACAGGGGTGAATGAAAAACTGTTTTTT. Translation gives CASSQQTGVNEKLFF.

This clone was counted only a few times. This chain uses TRBV30 with TRBJ2-7, with 7 positions matching TRBD2. Germline lookup yields CDR1 GTSNPN and CDR2 SVGIG (reference sequence). CDR3 size: 13 residues. Unmatched junction bases numbered 6, after V lost 1 base and J lost 6 bases. Here the CDR3 reads CAWSDHSGSEQYF. The CDR3 region has the DNA TGTGCCTGGAGTGACCATAGCGGGTCCGAGCAGTACTTC.

This clone appeared a single time. This CDR3 reads CASSVQALAYGYTF. As DNA, the CDR3 is TGCGCCAGCAGTGTTCAGGCTTTGGCCTATGGCTACACCTTC. The chain couples TRBV10-2 to TRBJ1-2, with unresolved D. V lost 4 bases and J 4 bases, leaving 13 bases between the germline ends. From germline, CDR1 is WSHSY and CDR2 SAAADI. The CDR3 is 14 residues long.

The V call is TRBV5-1, the J call TRBJ2-1, with 8 nucleotides matching TRBD1. The germline gives CDR1 SGHRS, CDR2 YFSETQ. Trimming at V came to 0 bases and at J to 0 bases, leaving 2 bases not matched to a gene. The CDR3 sequence is 16 residues long. As DNA, the CDR3 is TGCGCCAGCAGCTTGGGGACAGGGAGCTCCTACAATGAGCAGTTCTTC. Translated: CASSLGTGSSYNEQFF.

CDR3 residues: CASSLRSDPGQRSETQYF. The CDR3 bases are TGTGCCAGCAGCTTACGCTCCGATCCGGGACAGAGATCGGAGACCCAGTACTTC. This chain connects TRBV7-6 to TRBJ2-5; the match to TRBD1 covers 7 bases. Trimming removed 2 bases from V and 5 bases from J; junction bases left unmatched: 17. In germline, CDR1 is SGHVS, CDR2 FNYEAQ. The CDR3 has 18 residues.

This chain uses TRBV23-1 with TRBJ2-1, with D maybe TRBD2 (5 bases). TRBV23-1 is sorted into the ORF group, with uncertain function. This CDR3 contains 18 residues. V shed 0 bases and J shed 0 bases, with 15 bases lying between them. CDR3 region: CASSQSPTGWNSYNEQFF. The CDR3 DNA is TGCGCCAGCAGTCAATCGCCCACGGGATGGAACTCCTACAATGAGCAGTTCTTC.

The chain carries TRBV30 and TRBJ2-3, with D possibly being TRBD1 (6 bases). Trimming took 1 base from V and 4 from J, leaving 9 bases between them. The germline CDR1 and CDR2 sequences are GTSNPN and SVGIG (reference sequence). This CDR3 region has 13 residues. The CDR3 loop is CAWSAGQSDTQYF. CDR3 bases: TGTGCCTGGAGTGCAGGACAGTCAGATACGCAGTATTTT.

The J gene is TRBJ2-5, the V gene TRBV29-1; 7 positions agree with TRBD2. This CDR3 is built from 13 residues. Germline trimming cut 8 bases from V and 4 bases from J; bases unmatched to any gene: 10. In germline, CDR1 is SQVTM, CDR2 ANQGSEA. CDR3 in amino acids: CSTEVTGGETQYF. The CDR3 DNA reads as TGCAGCACCGAGGTGACGGGAGGAGAGACCCAGTACTTC.

The V call is TRBV7-2, the J call TRBJ1-5; D remains ambiguous. Trimming took off 2 bases at V and 1 base at J, with 9 bases between the two ends. The CDR3 runs 15 residues. Germline CDR1 SGHTA, CDR2 FQGNSA. The CDR3 spells CASSLSVSSNQPQHF. DNA of the CDR3: TGTGCCAGCAGCTTAAGCGTTTCGAGCAATCAGCCCCAGCATTTT.

The chain is built from TRBV4-3 and TRBJ2-2, with no clear D. CDR3 length: 15 residues. Trimming removed 5 bases at V and 3 bases at J, with 13 bases between. The germline CDR1 and CDR2 sequences are LGHNA and YSLEER. This chain's CDR3 is CASSTAGDYTGELFF. As DNA, the CDR3 is TGCGCCAGCAGCACCGCCGGCGACTACACCGGGGAGCTGTTTTTT.

The genes are TRBV5-6 and TRBJ2-5; D is perhaps TRBD2 (6 bases). V lost 4 bases and J lost 8, with 27 bases in between. CDR3 length equals 17 residues. The V gene's germline CDR1 is SGHDT and CDR2 YYEEEE. The CDR3 DNA is TGTGCCAGCAGCAAACCAGGGTCGGGTGCGGGGTTGAGAACCCAGTACTTC. It specifies CASSKPGSGAGLRTQYF.

CDR3 DNA: TGCAGCGCTCGGACAGGGGACACTGAAGCTTTCTTT. Translating gives CSARTGDTEAFF. V is TRBV29-1 and J is TRBJ1-1; TRBD1 matches 9 bases. This CDR3 contains 12 residues. Per the germline V gene, CDR1 is SQVTM and CDR2 is ANQGSEA. The V and J ends lost 7 bases and 3 bases, in that order; junction bases with no gene match: 3.

The chain links TRBV6-1 to TRBJ1-4; D is ambiguous. The CDR3 covers 14 residues. Germline V gene data show CDR1 as MNHNS and CDR2 as SASEGT. Between the trimmed V and J ends, which lost 0 bases and 10 bases, there was a span of 12 bases. DNA for the CDR3: TGTGCCAGCAGTGAAGCGCGGGGTTCCAGAAAACTGTTTTTT. This sequence encodes CASSEARGSRKLFF.

The chain joins TRBV11-2 to TRBJ1-4; 7 nucleotides align to TRBD1. V lost 5 bases to trimming and J lost 7 bases; unmatched junction nucleotides: 7. CDR3 length: 14 amino acids. The germline CDR1 and CDR2 sequences are SGHAT and FQNNGV. CDR3: CASSRLRQGEKLFF. The CDR3 DNA is TGTGCCAGCAGCCGGTTAAGACAGGGTGAAAAACTGTTTTTT. The entire variable domain, with the rest obtained from reference TRBV11-2 and TRBJ1-4, is as follows: EAGVAQSPRYKIIEKRQSVAFWCNPISGHATLYWYQQILGQGPKLLIQFQNNGVVDDSQLPKDRFSAERLKGVDSTLKIQPAKLEDSAVYLCASSRLRQGEKLFFGSGTQLSVL.

This chain uses TRBV15 with TRBJ1-2, with 8 positions matching TRBD1. The germline gives CDR1 LNHNV, CDR2 YYDKDF (reference sequence). The CDR3 sequence is 15 residues long. The J segment lost 14 bases and the V segment lost 3 bases, leaving 17 bases of the junction unmatched. For the CDR3, the DNA is TGTGCCACCAGCAGTCTCACCGGGACAGGAGGTAGTGGGACCTTC. Translating it yields CATSSLTGTGGSGTF.

This clone was observed once. The chain combines TRBV7-2 with TRBJ2-5, with D uncertain. V dropped 6 bases and J dropped 0 bases, with 14 bases sitting between them. Germline CDR1 reads SGHTA; CDR2 reads FQGNSA. The CDR3 is 15 amino acids. The chain's CDR3 is CASSPTGRNQETQYF. In DNA form, the CDR3 reads TGTGCCAGCAGTCCGACCGGCAGGAACCAAGAGACCCAGTACTTC.